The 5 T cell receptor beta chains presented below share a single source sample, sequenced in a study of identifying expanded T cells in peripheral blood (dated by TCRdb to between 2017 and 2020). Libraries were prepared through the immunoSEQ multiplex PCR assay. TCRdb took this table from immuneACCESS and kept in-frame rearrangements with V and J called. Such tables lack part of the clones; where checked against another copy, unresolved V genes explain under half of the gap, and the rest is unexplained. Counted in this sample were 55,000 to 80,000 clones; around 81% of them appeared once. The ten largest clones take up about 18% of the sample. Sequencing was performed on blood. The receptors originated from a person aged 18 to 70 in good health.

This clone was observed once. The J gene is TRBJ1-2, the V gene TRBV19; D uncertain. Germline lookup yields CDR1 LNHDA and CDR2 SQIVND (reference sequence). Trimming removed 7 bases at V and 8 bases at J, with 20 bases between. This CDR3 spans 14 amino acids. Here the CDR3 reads CASMADPTKTGYTF. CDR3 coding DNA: TGTGCCAGTATGGCGGACCCTACAAAGACAGGCTACACCTTC.

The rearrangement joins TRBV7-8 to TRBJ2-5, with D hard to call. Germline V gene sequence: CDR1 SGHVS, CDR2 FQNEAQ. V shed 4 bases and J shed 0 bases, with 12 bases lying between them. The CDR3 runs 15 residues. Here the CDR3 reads CASSSHGRYQETQYF. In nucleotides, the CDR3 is TGTGCCAGCAGCTCCCACGGCCGTTACCAAGAGACCCAGTACTTC.

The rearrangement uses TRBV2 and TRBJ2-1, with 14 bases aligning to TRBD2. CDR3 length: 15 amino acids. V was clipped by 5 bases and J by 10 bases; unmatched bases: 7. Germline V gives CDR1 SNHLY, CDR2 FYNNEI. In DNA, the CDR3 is TGTGCCAGCAGTTCTTGGACTAGCGGGAGGTCCGAGCAGTTCTTC. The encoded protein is CASSSWTSGRSEQFF.

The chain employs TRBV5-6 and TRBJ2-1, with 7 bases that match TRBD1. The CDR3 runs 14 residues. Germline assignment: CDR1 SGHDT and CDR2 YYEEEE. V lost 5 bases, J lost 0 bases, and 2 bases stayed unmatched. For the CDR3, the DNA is TGTGCCAGCAGGACAGGGCCCTCCTACAATGAGCAGTTCTTC. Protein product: CASRTGPSYNEQFF.

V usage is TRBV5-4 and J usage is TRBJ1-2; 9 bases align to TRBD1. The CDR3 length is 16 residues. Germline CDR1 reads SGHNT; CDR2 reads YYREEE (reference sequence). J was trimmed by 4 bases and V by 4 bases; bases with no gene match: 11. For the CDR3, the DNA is TGTGCCAGCAGCCAAACGCCGGGACAGGGAATCTATGGCTACACCTTC. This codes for CASSQTPGQGIYGYTF.